A single sample gave rise to the 21 T cell receptor beta chains below, sequenced in a study of identical twins. TCRdb itself ran the 5' RACE reads through MiXCR, one entry per CDR3 protein. This sample has some 1,600,000 distinct CDR3 sequences; around a third occur once, and the top ten carry more than 0.25%. The sample consisted of cord blood. The receptors come from a newborn girl in good health.

In this sample, this clonotype turned up many times. The V call is TRBV29-1, the J call TRBJ1-2; 9 nucleotides match TRBD1. The ends lost 0 bases at V and 6 bases at J; junction bases unmatched: 8. The CDR3 is 15 residues long. Germline V gene lookup returns CDR1 SQVTM and CDR2 ANQGSEA. This CDR3 is CSVEDLRQGGNGYTF. In nucleotides, the CDR3 is TGCAGCGTTGAAGATCTTCGACAGGGGGGAAATGGCTACACCTTC.

This clonotype was recorded a few times. V is TRBV4-1 and J is TRBJ2-1; D remains unclear. CDR3 size: 16 residues. Between the trimmed V and J ends, which lost 1 base and 4 bases, there was a span of 14 bases. Germline CDR1 reads MGHRA; CDR2 reads YSYEKL. The CDR3: CASSQGSTSLYNEQFF. The CDR3 DNA is TGCGCCAGCAGCCAAGGGTCGACTTCCCTATACAATGAGCAGTTCTTC.

This clonotype has just a few counts. The J gene is TRBJ2-3, the V gene TRBV2; 7 nucleotides agree with TRBD1. CDR1 SNHLY and CDR2 FYNNEI come from the germline V gene. Trimming at V came to 4 bases and at J to 2 bases, leaving 9 bases not matched to a gene. The length of the CDR3 is 16 residues. CDR3 sequence: CASSGWGQLYTDTQYF. CDR3 DNA: TGTGCCAGCAGTGGGTGGGGACAGTTATACACAGATACGCAGTATTTT.

The chain recombines TRBV12-3 or TRBV12-4 with TRBJ1-5, with D hard to call. The length of the CDR3 is 14 residues. Trimming took 5 bases from V and 4 from J, leaving 12 bases between them. CDR3: CASSARGENQPQHF. The CDR3 coding sequence is TGTGCCAGCAGTGCACGCGGGGAAAATCAGCCCCAGCATTTT.

The chain couples TRBV11-3 to TRBJ2-2; TRBD2 matches at 13 bases. J was trimmed by 1 base and V by 4 bases; bases with no gene match: 6. Germline CDR1 is SGHNT and CDR2 is YENEEA. This CDR3 has 18 residues. CDR3 nucleotides: TGTGCCAGCAGCTCCAGGACTAGCGGGAGCCAGAACACCGGGGAGCTGTTTTTT. Translated, it gives CASSSRTSGSQNTGELFF.

V and J are TRBV2 and TRBJ2-6; D is ambiguous. The ends were cut back, 3 bases at V and 1 base at J, with 7 bases in the middle. Germline assignment: CDR1 SNHLY and CDR2 FYNNEI. The CDR3 covers 15 residues. Here the CDR3 reads CASSDWGSGANVLTF. The DNA of the CDR3 is TGTGCCAGCAGTGACTGGGGTTCTGGGGCCAACGTCCTGACTTTC.

This clonotype has only a few counts. The chain is built from TRBV10-3 and TRBJ1-1, with D maybe TRBD1 (5 bases). This CDR3 contains 16 residues. Germline lookup yields CDR1 ENHRY and CDR2 SYGVKD. V lost 2 bases and J 0 bases, leaving 13 bases between the germline ends. CDR3 DNA: TGTGCCATCAGTGAGACCTCCGGGACGGTGAACACTGAAGCTTTCTTT. This translates into CAISETSGTVNTEAFF.

There are many counts of this clonotype. The chain recombines TRBV6-2 or TRBV6-3 with TRBJ2-7, with no clear D. The CDR3 is 14 amino acids. V lost 2 bases and J lost 2, with 10 bases in between. Germline V gene data show CDR1 as MNHEY and CDR2 as SVGEGT. CDR3 loop: CASSYPEKTYEQYF. CDR3 nucleotide sequence: TGTGCCAGCAGTTACCCCGAGAAGACCTACGAGCAGTACTTC.

This rearrangement joins TRBV19 to TRBJ2-1; D ambiguous. V lost 3 bases, J lost 8 bases, and 8 bases lay in between. This CDR3 has 12 residues. Germline values: CDR1 LNHDA, CDR2 SQIVND (reference sequence). CDR3 DNA: TGTGCCAGTAGTATTTACGGTGATGAGCAGTTCTTC. This gives the protein CASSIYGDEQFF.

This clonotype was seen more than once but under ten times. This sequence joins TRBV7-6 and TRBJ2-7; 8 nucleotides align to TRBD2. The CDR3 totals 18 residues. With 5 bases clipped from V and 0 bases from J, the junction kept 15 bases outside the gene matches. Germline V gives CDR1 SGHVS, CDR2 FNYEAQ. The CDR3 DNA reads as TGTGCCAGCAGCCCAAAGGCCCCAGGCGGGAGGACCTCCTACGAGCAGTACTTC. Amino acid sequence: CASSPKAPGGRTSYEQYF.

V and J are TRBV5-1 and TRBJ1-2; 7 bases map to TRBD1. V trimming: 3 bases; J trimming: 2 bases; junction bases outside the gene matches: 7. Germline V lookup: CDR1 SGHRS, CDR2 YFSETQ. The CDR3 runs to 15 residues. CDR3 bases: TGCGCCAGCAGCTCGGACCCGGGACAGAACTATGGCTACACCTTC. Its translation: CASSSDPGQNYGYTF.

The chain is built from TRBV10-3 and TRBJ2-7, with 12 bases fitting TRBD2. This CDR3 is 15 amino acids long. From germline, CDR1 is ENHRY and CDR2 SYGVKD. V was pared by 5 bases and J by 2 bases, with 4 bases of the junction left unmatched. In DNA form, the CDR3 reads TGTGCCATCAGTTTAGGGACTAGCGGGCCCTACGAGCAGTACTTC. Its protein is CAISLGTSGPYEQYF.

This clonotype was counted a few times. The chain recombines TRBV7-2 with TRBJ2-3, with 12 bases that match TRBD2. CDR1 is SGHTA and CDR2 is FQGNSA in the germline V gene. The CDR3 is 17 amino acids. V lost 1 base to trimming and J lost 2 bases; unmatched junction nucleotides: 4. The CDR3 loop reads CASSLGRLAGVTDTQYF. The DNA of the CDR3 is TGTGCCAGCAGCTTAGGTCGACTAGCGGGAGTCACAGATACGCAGTATTTT.

This chain's CDR3 is CSVDRVMRDGYTF. CDR3 nucleotides: TGCAGCGTTGACCGCGTCATGCGGGATGGCTACACCTTC. The chain recombines TRBV29-1 with TRBJ1-2; D is ambiguous. The CDR3 is 13 amino acids. Trimming removed 3 bases from V and 6 bases from J, with 14 bases in between. Germline assignment: CDR1 SQVTM and CDR2 ANQGSEA. The complete variable domain, with remaining parts taken from reference TRBV29-1 and TRBJ1-2, reads SAVISQKPSRDICQRGTSLTIQCQVDSQVTMMFWYRQQPGQSLTLIATANQGSEATYESGFVIDKFPISRPNLTFSTLTVSNMSPEDSSIYLCSVDRVMRDGYTFGSGTRLTVV.

This clonotype has more than one count but fewer than ten. The chain combines TRBV12-3 or TRBV12-4 with TRBJ2-5; 15 positions match TRBD2. With V trimmed by 6 bases and J by 2 bases, 4 bases remained unmatched. The CDR3 totals 16 residues. CDR3 residues: CASRKGTSGGQETQYF. The CDR3 nucleotides read TGTGCCAGCAGGAAAGGGACTAGCGGGGGGCAAGAGACCCAGTACTTC.

In its sample, this clonotype was seen a few times. This chain joins TRBV4-2 and TRBJ1-1; 11 nucleotides agree with TRBD1. CDR3 length: 17 amino acids. The V and J ends lost 4 bases and 6 bases, in that order; junction bases with no gene match: 13. Germline-derived CDR1 and CDR2 are LGHNA and YNFKEQ. Here the CDR3 reads CASSPIGTGGTPPEAFF. CDR3 nucleotide sequence: TGTGCCAGCAGCCCGATAGGGACAGGGGGGACCCCTCCTGAAGCTTTCTTT.

Concerning this clonotype: Given a much more abundant clone one base away, this may be a read error. This sequence joins TRBV29-1 and TRBJ2-7; perhaps TRBD2 as D (6 bases). This CDR3 spans 13 amino acids. V was cut by 6 bases and J by 7 bases, with 19 bases left in between. The germline gives CDR1 SQVTM, CDR2 ANQGSEA. CDR3 DNA: TGCAGCGTCAACCAGCGACTAGTCAATGAGCAGTACTTC. It yields the protein CSVNQRLVNEQYF.

Note on this clonotype: Its ends do not fully match the called genes, so a read error is possible. The rearrangement joins TRBV20-1 to TRBJ2-3, with D unresolved. The CDR3 extends over 14 amino acids. Germline CDR1 and CDR2: DFQATT and SNEGSKA (reference sequence). The CDR3 nucleotides read TGCGGTGCTAGTATGCTAGAGCGTGCAGATACGCAGTATTTT. Its protein is CGASMLERADTQYF.

The V and J genes are TRBV12-3 or TRBV12-4 and TRBJ2-2; D is perhaps TRBD1 or TRBD2 (6 bases each). V lost 5 bases and J 7 bases, leaving 14 bases between the germline ends. This CDR3 comprises 14 residues. CDR3: CASSLGGGGGELFF. CDR3 sequence (DNA): TGTGCCAGCAGTCTCGGGGGCGGTGGCGGGGAGCTGTTTTTT.

V is TRBV27 and J is TRBJ1-4; D possibly corresponds to TRBD1 (5 bases). The CDR3 has 16 residues. Trimming removed 5 bases from V and 10 bases from J, with 23 bases in between. Germline CDR1 MNHEY, CDR2 SMNVEV (reference sequence). The CDR3: CASSPDKVRGKGKLFF. CDR3 in DNA: TGTGCCAGCAGTCCAGACAAAGTACGGGGGAAGGGAAAACTGTTTTTT.

This clonotype has a count of ten or more. V gene TRBV20-1 combines with J gene TRBJ2-7; TRBD1 matches 7 bases. Per germline, CDR1 DFQATT and CDR2 SNEGSKA (reference sequence). The ends lost 2 bases at V and 3 bases at J; junction bases unmatched: 4. The CDR3 extends over 13 amino acids. CDR3 sequence reads: CSARPGQRYEQYF. CDR3 DNA: TGCAGTGCTAGACCGGGACAGCGCTACGAGCAGTACTTC.